This T cell receptor beta chain is from a study of beta chain features in type 1 diabetes. The whole isolated RNA underwent reverse transcription, so sequencing captured expressed TCRB transcripts. Libraries were prepared by immunoSEQ multiplex PCR; TCRdb keeps only in-frame clonotypes and omits some of them. The data hold roughly 150,000 clones, with around 10% observed a single time. This clone was found many times. V lost 3 bases, J lost 9 bases, and 13 bases stayed unmatched. Per the germline V gene, CDR1 is SGHRS and CDR2 is YFSETQ. This CDR3 contains 17 residues. The V and J genes are TRBV5-1 and TRBJ2-1, with 12 bases identical to TRBD2. Sequenced: central memory CD4+ T cells from blood. This sequence was found in a man aged 18 to 35 in good health. Here the CDR3 DNA reads TGCGCCAGCAGCTCTCAACCCCTAGCGGGAGGGCCGAGTGAGCAGTTCTTC. This gives the protein CASSSQPLAGGPSEQFF.